The 22 T cell receptor beta chains below were found in one sample sequenced in a study of blood T cell repertoires in COVID-19. Measured with immunoSEQ multiplex PCR; TCRdb has only the in-frame clones, and not every one. Of 210,000 or so clones listed, roughly 90% are singletons. Sequencing was done on a sample of peripheral blood. The source of these receptors is a woman aged 40 to 49 with acute or convalescent COVID-19.

J is TRBJ1-3 and V is TRBV10-1; D is ambiguous. The CDR3 is 12 amino acids. V was clipped by 3 bases and J by 5 bases, with 5 bases between them. Germline-derived CDR1 and CDR2 are WNHNN and SYGVQD (reference sequence). CDR3 DNA: TGCGCCAGCAGTGATAACAGAAACACCATATATTTT. Protein: CASSDNRNTIYF.

This chain links TRBV6-1 with TRBJ2-3; TRBD1 agrees at 7 bases. With V trimmed by 3 bases and J by 4 bases, 7 bases remained unmatched. The germline gives CDR1 MNHNS, CDR2 SASEGT. This CDR3 is built from 15 residues. DNA of the CDR3: TGTGCCAGCAGTGACGAGACAGGGAGTTCAGATACGCAGTATTTT. Its protein is CASSDETGSSDTQYF.

This rearrangement joins TRBV2 to TRBJ1-2; 11 positions agree with TRBD1. V lost 7 bases to trimming and J lost 3 bases; unmatched junction nucleotides: 7. This CDR3 contains 15 residues. Germline values: CDR1 SNHLY, CDR2 FYNNEI. CDR3 coding DNA: TGTGCCAGCATCCCGGACAGGGGGCATTACTATGGCTACACCTTC. Translating it yields CASIPDRGHYYGYTF.

This clone was observed at least ten times. V usage is TRBV5-1 and J usage is TRBJ1-2, with D tentatively TRBD1 (5 bases). Germline values: CDR1 SGHRS, CDR2 YFSETQ. Trimming removed 1 base at V and 7 bases at J, with 8 bases between. This CDR3 has 12 amino acids. CDR3 in amino acids: CASSLQTGGYTF. The CDR3 DNA sequence: TGCGCCAGCAGCTTGCAAACAGGTGGCTACACCTTC.

The chain carries TRBV30 and TRBJ2-3, with D perhaps matching TRBD2 (6 bases). Germline-derived CDR1 and CDR2 are GTSNPN and SVGIG (reference sequence). This CDR3 comprises 17 residues. Trimming stripped 0 bases from V and 4 bases from J, with 20 bases between. The CDR3 is CAWSVRASGDRPDTQYF. CDR3 sequence (DNA): TGTGCCTGGAGTGTAAGGGCCTCGGGAGATAGGCCAGATACGCAGTATTTT.

This rearrangement joins TRBV9 to TRBJ1-2; 8 bases match TRBD1. The germline V gene encodes CDR1 SGDLS and CDR2 YYNGEE. The CDR3 is 15 amino acids. V trimming: 2 bases; J trimming: 8 bases; junction bases outside the gene matches: 11. This CDR3 reads CASSVGQGGFRGYTF. DNA of the CDR3: TGTGCCAGCAGCGTCGGACAGGGTGGCTTTCGGGGCTACACCTTC.

This chain uses TRBV28 with TRBJ2-4; the D gene is possibly TRBD1 (6 bases). Trimming removed 5 bases from V and 3 bases from J, with 11 bases in between. The CDR3 is 14 amino acids. From germline, CDR1 is MDHEN and CDR2 SYDVKM. The CDR3 coding sequence is TGTGCCAGCAGTCTCCGGGACAACAAAAACATTCAGTACTTC. Its translation is CASSLRDNKNIQYF.

This chain joins TRBV19 and TRBJ1-2; 8 nucleotides align to TRBD1. Germline values: CDR1 LNHDA, CDR2 SQIVND (reference sequence). J lost 8 bases, V lost 6 bases, and 14 bases had no gene match. This CDR3 contains 15 residues. The CDR3 is CASRQYSGQGEGYTF. The CDR3 DNA reads TGTGCCAGTAGGCAGTACTCCGGACAGGGCGAAGGCTACACCTTC.

The genes are TRBV7-9 and TRBJ2-1; 8 nucleotides line up with TRBD2. V trimming: 4 bases; J trimming: 1 base; junction bases outside the gene matches: 6. CDR1 SEHNR and CDR2 FQNEAQ come from the germline V gene (reference sequence). The CDR3 covers 16 residues. This CDR3 reads CASSSIAGRSYNEQFF. The CDR3 nucleotides read TGTGCCAGCAGCTCGATAGCGGGGAGATCCTACAATGAGCAGTTCTTC.

This chain joins TRBV2 and TRBJ1-2; 9 bases align to TRBD1. V trimming: 4 bases; J trimming: 3 bases; junction bases outside the gene matches: 3. Germline loops: CDR1 SNHLY, CDR2 FYNNEI. This CDR3 has 14 residues. The CDR3 is CASSGGQGHYGYTF. The CDR3, as DNA: TGTGCCAGCAGTGGGGGACAGGGCCACTATGGCTACACCTTC. Full variable domain (missing parts from reference TRBV2 and TRBJ1-2): EPEVTQTPSHQVTQMGQEVILRCVPISNHLYFYWYRQILGQKVEFLVSFYNNEISEKSEIFDDQFSVERPDGSNFTLKIRSTKLEDSAMYFCASSGGQGHYGYTFGSGTRLTVV.

V and J are TRBV5-4 and TRBJ2-6; a possible D gene is TRBD2 (5 bases). Germline V gives CDR1 SGHNT, CDR2 YYREEE (reference sequence). Trimming stripped 2 bases from V and 0 bases from J, with 18 bases between. CDR3 length: 19 residues. CDR3 amino acids: CASSFVLARPYSGANVLTF. For the CDR3, the DNA is TGTGCCAGCAGCTTTGTTCTAGCACGACCTTACTCTGGGGCCAACGTCCTGACTTTC.

The genes are TRBV18 and TRBJ2-4; TRBD1 aligns across 8 bases. The CDR3 is 16 residues long. Germline-derived CDR1 and CDR2 are KGHSH and LQKENI. The trim removed 3 bases at V and 4 bases at J, leaving 8 bases unmatched. CDR3: CASSPPLDRVKNIQYF. As DNA, the CDR3 is TGTGCCAGCTCACCTCCATTGGACAGGGTGAAAAACATTCAGTACTTC.

The chain employs TRBV19 and TRBJ1-4; D is ambiguous. The V end was cut by 2 bases, the J end by 3 bases, with 7 bases between. The CDR3 spans 14 residues. Germline V gene sequence: CDR1 LNHDA, CDR2 SQIVND (reference sequence). CDR3: CASSISRSNEKLFF. CDR3 bases: TGTGCCAGTAGTATAAGCAGGTCTAATGAAAAACTGTTTTTT.

This clone was recorded a few times. This chain connects TRBV2 to TRBJ1-6; no clear D. V lost 7 bases, J lost 7 bases, and 11 bases lay in between. The CDR3 consists of 13 residues. Germline V CDR1 and CDR2: SNHLY, FYNNEI. The CDR3 coding sequence is TGTGCCAGCAAGGGAGATGAGAATTCACCCCTCCACTTT. It specifies CASKGDENSPLHF.

This clone appeared a single time. This chain joins TRBV10-1 and TRBJ2-3, with no clear D. The CDR3 totals 12 residues. Deletions cut 9 bases from V and 4 bases from J, with 11 bases between. The germline gives CDR1 WNHNN, CDR2 SYGVQD (reference sequence). The CDR3 here is CARLRRADTQYF. For the CDR3, the DNA is TGCGCCAGACTGCGACGGGCAGATACGCAGTATTTT.

J is TRBJ2-5 and V is TRBV18, with D tentatively TRBD1 (6 bases). This CDR3 is 14 amino acids long. Per germline, CDR1 KGHSH and CDR2 LQKENI. Trimming stripped 2 bases from V and 5 bases from J, with 12 bases between. CDR3 sequence (DNA): TGTGCCAGCTCACCATCGCAGGGGTCGGAGACCCAGTACTTC. Translating gives CASSPSQGSETQYF. Using reference TRBV18 and TRBJ2-5 for the parts outside the CDR3, the full variable domain is NAGVMQNPRHLVRRRGQEARLRCSPMKGHSHVYWYRQLPEEGLKFMVYLQKENIIDESGMPKERFSAEFPKEGPSILRIQQVVRGDSAAYFCASSPSQGSETQYFGPGTRLLVL.

The chain links TRBV19 to TRBJ1-5, with TRBD1 matching over 11 bases. V was clipped by 8 bases and J by 5 bases; unmatched bases: 8. Germline CDR1 and CDR2: LNHDA and SQIVND (reference sequence). The CDR3 runs to 15 residues. DNA for the CDR3: TGTGCCAGTGGACAGGGGGCGCGGGGGGATCAGCCCCAGCATTTT. It specifies CASGQGARGDQPQHF. Based on the CDR3 plus reference TRBV19 and TRBJ1-5, the full variable domain is DGGITQSPKYLFRKEGQNVTLSCEQNLNHDAMYWYRQDPGQGLRLIYYSQIVNDFQKGDIAEGYSVSREKKESFPLTVTSAQKNPTAFYLCASGQGARGDQPQHFGDGTRLSIL.

The chain links TRBV29-1 to TRBJ1-2; the match to TRBD1 covers 9 bases. The CDR3 covers 15 residues. Trimming cost V 4 bases and J 7 bases; bases outside gene matches: 13. Germline CDR1 and CDR2: SQVTM and ANQGSEA. In nucleotides, the CDR3 is TGCAGCGTTGTGGGGACAGGGATCCCGGGGGGTGGCTACACCTTC. The encoded protein is CSVVGTGIPGGGYTF.

The table lists this clone with a few counts. The rearrangement uses TRBV3-1 (or the pseudogene TRBV3-2) and TRBJ2-5, with D uncertain. This CDR3 is 12 amino acids long. The germline CDR1 and CDR2 sequences are LGHDT and YNNKEL (reference sequence). Trimming removed 3 bases at V and 3 bases at J, with 5 bases between. The CDR3 here is CASSHYKETQYF. As DNA, the CDR3 is TGTGCCAGCAGCCACTATAAAGAGACCCAGTACTTC.

The chain has TRBV6-5 and TRBJ1-5; perhaps TRBD1 as D (5 bases). Germline values: CDR1 MNHEY, CDR2 SVGAGI. This CDR3 contains 12 residues. The V end lost 8 bases, the J end lost 2 bases, and 7 bases lay between the germline ends. The CDR3 DNA sequence: TGTGCCAGCGGCAGGGGCAATCAGCCCCAGCATTTT. Translating gives CASGRGNQPQHF.

This chain links TRBV11-2 with TRBJ1-6, with TRBD1 identical over 8 bases. Losses at the gene ends were 6 bases for V and 8 bases for J; bases not matched to a gene: 15. Germline V gene sequence: CDR1 SGHAT, CDR2 FQNNGV. CDR3 size: 17 residues. The CDR3 protein is CASSRSQGAAGYSPLHF. In nucleotides, the CDR3 is TGTGCCAGCAGTCGTAGCCAGGGGGCCGCAGGGTATTCACCCCTCCACTTT.

V and J are TRBV23-1 and TRBJ1-1, with 8 nucleotides matching TRBD1. TRBV23-1 is recorded as an ORF, its role being uncertain. This CDR3 has 16 amino acids. Trimming removed 3 bases from V and 1 base from J; junction bases left unmatched: 7. CDR3: CASSHPTGAPNTEAFF. The DNA for the CDR3 is TGCGCCAGCAGTCACCCGACAGGGGCGCCGAACACTGAAGCTTTCTTT.